This is a list of T cell receptor beta chains from one sample in a study of blood T cell repertoires in COVID-19. Assay: immunoSEQ multiplex PCR; the TCRdb copy retains only in-frame clones and omits some. The table has 350,000 to 400,000 clones, 80% to 90% seen once. The material sequenced was PBMCs or T cells enriched from blood (not recorded which). The receptors were sampled from a young man who had recovered from COVID-19. Each CDR3 is given with its conserved first and last residue. Fields, in order: clone size, D gene, J gene, V gene, CDR3 protein, CDR3 DNA. The D gene is left open where the match is weak. Expanded clones get a size class; other rows say once, few or many, or leave the size out.

abundance: .; d_gene: .; j_gene: TRBJ2-2; v_gene: TRBV15; CDR3aa: CATSRDYTGELFF; CDR3nt: TGTGCCACCAGCAGAGATTATACCGGGGAGCTGTTTTTT
abundance: .; d_gene: .; j_gene: TRBJ1-5; v_gene: TRBV28; CDR3aa: CASSFSRNQPQHF; CDR3nt: TGTGCCAGCAGTTTTAGTAGAAATCAGCCCCAGCATTTT
abundance: .; d_gene: TRBD1; j_gene: TRBJ1-6; v_gene: TRBV2; CDR3aa: CASIGRGLWSPLHF; CDR3nt: TGTGCCAGCATTGGCAGGGGGCTCTGGTCACCCCTCCACTTT
abundance: .; d_gene: TRBD2; j_gene: TRBJ2-1; v_gene: TRBV7-6; CDR3aa: CASSRTSGSGQNEQFF; CDR3nt: TGTGCCAGCAGCCGTACTAGCGGGAGCGGTCAGAATGAGCAGTTCTTC
abundance: .; d_gene: .; j_gene: TRBJ1-2; v_gene: TRBV7-6; CDR3aa: CASSTGPTPRDGYTF; CDR3nt: TGTGCCAGCAGTACCGGGCCCACACCGAGGGATGGCTACACCTTC
abundance: .; d_gene: TRBD1; j_gene: TRBJ2-5; v_gene: TRBV5-1; CDR3aa: CASSLVGQTQETQYF; CDR3nt: TGCGCCAGCAGCTTGGTGGGACAGACACAAGAGACCCAGTACTTC
abundance: .; d_gene: .; j_gene: TRBJ1-4; v_gene: TRBV4-3; CDR3aa: CASSQDLNREGNEKLFF; CDR3nt: TGCGCCAGCAGCCAAGATCTCAACAGGGAGGGGAATGAAAAACTGTTTTTT
abundance: .; d_gene: TRBD2; j_gene: TRBJ2-3; v_gene: TRBV4-1; CDR3aa: CASSDLIMLAGRTFTDTQYF; CDR3nt: TGCGCCAGCAGCGACCTCATAATGCTAGCCGGGAGGACTTTCACAGATACGCAGTATTTT
abundance: .; d_gene: TRBD2; j_gene: TRBJ2-1; v_gene: TRBV30; CDR3aa: CAWSIIGTSGRASSSYNEQFF; CDR3nt: TGTGCCTGGAGTATTATCGGGACTAGCGGGAGGGCCTCTAGCTCCTACAATGAGCAGTTCTTC
abundance: .; d_gene: .; j_gene: TRBJ1-1; v_gene: TRBV2; CDR3aa: CASNKNTEAFF; CDR3nt: TGTGCCAGCAATAAGAACACTGAAGCTTTCTTT
abundance: .; d_gene: TRBD2; j_gene: TRBJ2-1; v_gene: TRBV5-1; CDR3aa: CASSFWTSGANEQFF; CDR3nt: TGCGCCAGCAGCTTTTGGACTAGCGGGGCGAATGAGCAGTTCTTC
abundance: .; d_gene: .; j_gene: TRBJ2-7; v_gene: TRBV11-2; CDR3aa: CASKARTAAYEQYF; CDR3nt: TGTGCCAGCAAGGCAAGGACAGCCGCCTACGAGCAGTACTTC
abundance: .; d_gene: TRBD1; j_gene: TRBJ1-6; v_gene: TRBV7-9; CDR3aa: CASSTGTAYNSPLHF; CDR3nt: TGTGCCAGCAGCACCGGGACAGCCTATAATTCACCCCTCCACTTT
abundance: .; d_gene: .; j_gene: TRBJ1-1; v_gene: TRBV14; CDR3aa: CASSRRGWTTEAFF; CDR3nt: TGTGCCAGCAGCCGCCGAGGGTGGACGACTGAAGCTTTCTTT
abundance: .; d_gene: .; j_gene: TRBJ1-1; v_gene: TRBV11-3; CDR3aa: CASSLSPGNTEAFF; CDR3nt: TGTGCCAGCAGCTTAAGCCCGGGGAACACTGAAGCTTTCTTT
abundance: .; d_gene: TRBD2; j_gene: TRBJ2-3; v_gene: TRBV7-6; CDR3aa: CASSLTSAGGTDTQYF; CDR3nt: TGTGCCAGCAGCCTTACTTCAGCGGGGGGCACAGATACGCAGTATTTT
abundance: once; d_gene: .; j_gene: TRBJ1-4; v_gene: TRBV3-1/TRBV3-2; CDR3aa: CASSQVGAGNEKLFF; CDR3nt: TGTGCCAGCAGCCAAGTGGGGGCAGGAAATGAAAAACTGTTTTTT
abundance: .; d_gene: TRBD2; j_gene: TRBJ2-1; v_gene: TRBV5-1; CDR3aa: CASSLHSGSNEQFF; CDR3nt: TGCGCCAGCAGCTTGCATAGCGGGAGTAATGAGCAGTTCTTC
abundance: .; d_gene: TRBD2; j_gene: TRBJ2-3; v_gene: TRBV9; CDR3aa: CASQGAGGGDTQYF; CDR3nt: TGTGCCAGCCAGGGTGCGGGAGGGGGAGATACGCAGTATTTT
abundance: .; d_gene: TRBD2; j_gene: TRBJ2-5; v_gene: TRBV2; CDR3aa: CASSPAGAKETQYF; CDR3nt: TGTGCCAGCAGTCCAGCGGGGGCGAAAGAGACCCAGTACTTC
abundance: .; d_gene: .; j_gene: TRBJ1-2; v_gene: TRBV27; CDR3aa: CASSSNRVGYGYTF; CDR3nt: TGTGCCAGCAGTTCAAACAGGGTAGGCTATGGCTACACCTTC
abundance: .; d_gene: .; j_gene: TRBJ2-7; v_gene: TRBV7-3; CDR3aa: CASPTSRVYEQYF; CDR3nt: TGTGCCAGCCCTACCTCGAGGGTCTACGAGCAGTACTTC
abundance: .; d_gene: TRBD1; j_gene: TRBJ1-2; v_gene: TRBV3-1/TRBV3-2; CDR3aa: CASSQHRTGGNYGYTF; CDR3nt: TGTGCCAGCAGCCAGCACCGGACAGGGGGCAACTATGGCTACACCTTC
abundance: .; d_gene: TRBD2; j_gene: TRBJ2-1; v_gene: TRBV4-3; CDR3aa: CASGRAGYEQFF; CDR3nt: TGCGCCAGCGGGAGGGCCGGGTATGAGCAGTTCTTC
abundance: .; d_gene: .; j_gene: TRBJ2-7; v_gene: TRBV5-1; CDR3aa: CASSLDRELGEQYF; CDR3nt: TGCGCCAGCAGCTTGGACAGGGAGTTGGGGGAGCAGTACTTC
abundance: .; d_gene: .; j_gene: TRBJ1-5; v_gene: TRBV7-9; CDR3aa: CASSNPGTSGVYGQPQHF; CDR3nt: TGTGCCAGCAGCAATCCCGGGACAAGCGGGGTTTACGGTCAGCCCCAGCATTTT
abundance: .; d_gene: TRBD2; j_gene: TRBJ2-7; v_gene: TRBV19; CDR3aa: CASSASSGGVYEQYF; CDR3nt: TGTGCCAGTAGTGCCTCTAGCGGGGGAGTTTACGAGCAGTACTTC
abundance: .; d_gene: TRBD1; j_gene: TRBJ2-2; v_gene: TRBV18; CDR3aa: CASSLGQANTGELFF; CDR3nt: TGTGCCAGCTCACTCGGACAGGCGAACACCGGGGAGCTGTTTTTT
abundance: .; d_gene: TRBD1; j_gene: TRBJ2-7; v_gene: TRBV29-1; CDR3aa: CSVVPGTGYEQYF; CDR3nt: TGCAGCGTAGTTCCCGGGACAGGGTACGAGCAGTACTTC
abundance: .; d_gene: .; j_gene: TRBJ2-5; v_gene: TRBV6-2/TRBV6-3; CDR3aa: CASSYGGSGTQYF; CDR3nt: TGTGCCAGCAGTTACGGAGGGTCCGGGACCCAGTACTTC
abundance: few; d_gene: .; j_gene: TRBJ1-2; v_gene: TRBV7-9; CDR3aa: CASSWFTDSYYGYTF; CDR3nt: TGTGCCAGCAGCTGGTTTACGGACAGCTACTATGGCTACACCTTC
abundance: .; d_gene: .; j_gene: TRBJ1-3; v_gene: TRBV3-1/TRBV3-2; CDR3aa: CASSHGAGNTIYF; CDR3nt: TGTGCCAGCAGCCATGGGGCGGGAAACACCATATATTTT
abundance: .; d_gene: TRBD2; j_gene: TRBJ2-3; v_gene: TRBV14; CDR3aa: CASSPRTSGASTDTQYF; CDR3nt: TGTGCCAGCAGCCCTCGGACTAGCGGGGCAAGCACAGATACGCAGTATTTT
abundance: .; d_gene: .; j_gene: TRBJ2-5; v_gene: TRBV12-3/TRBV12-4; CDR3aa: CASSRTEETQYF; CDR3nt: TGTGCCAGCAGCCGGACAGAAGAGACCCAGTACTTC
abundance: .; d_gene: .; j_gene: TRBJ1-1; v_gene: TRBV7-9; CDR3aa: CASRVQGTGTNTEAFF; CDR3nt: TGTGCCAGCAGAGTACAGGGAACGGGGACAAACACTGAAGCTTTCTTT
abundance: .; d_gene: TRBD2; j_gene: TRBJ2-2; v_gene: TRBV7-9; CDR3aa: CASSHTGGGGNTGELFF; CDR3nt: TGTGCCAGCAGTCATACGGGAGGAGGAGGGAACACCGGGGAGCTGTTTTTT
abundance: .; d_gene: TRBD1; j_gene: TRBJ2-2; v_gene: TRBV6-5; CDR3aa: CASSTGQGVPGELFF; CDR3nt: TGTGCCAGCAGTACGGGACAGGGGGTCCCCGGGGAGCTGTTTTTT
abundance: .; d_gene: TRBD1; j_gene: TRBJ2-7; v_gene: TRBV29-1; CDR3aa: CSVEGQGTYEQYF; CDR3nt: TGCAGCGTTGAAGGACAGGGAACCTACGAGCAGTACTTC
abundance: .; d_gene: .; j_gene: TRBJ2-4; v_gene: TRBV7-8; CDR3aa: CASSLGGLPKNIQYF; CDR3nt: TGTGCCAGCAGCTTAGGGGGGCTCCCCAAAAACATTCAGTACTTC
abundance: .; d_gene: TRBD1; j_gene: TRBJ2-7; v_gene: TRBV2; CDR3aa: CASSGTGYEQYF; CDR3nt: TGTGCCAGCAGCGGGACAGGGTACGAGCAGTACTTC
abundance: .; d_gene: .; j_gene: TRBJ2-5; v_gene: TRBV30; CDR3aa: CAWSINGGSSQETQYF; CDR3nt: TGTGCCTGGTCCATCAATGGGGGGAGCTCCCAAGAGACCCAGTACTTC
abundance: .; d_gene: .; j_gene: TRBJ1-4; v_gene: TRBV5-4; CDR3aa: CASSLASGGEKLFF; CDR3nt: TGTGCCAGCAGCTTGGCGTCGGGAGGGGAAAAACTGTTTTTT
abundance: .; d_gene: .; j_gene: TRBJ1-1; v_gene: TRBV7-9; CDR3aa: CASSQPQKNTEAFF; CDR3nt: TGTGCCAGCAGCCAACCTCAGAAGAACACTGAAGCTTTCTTT
abundance: .; d_gene: .; j_gene: TRBJ2-7; v_gene: TRBV4-1; CDR3aa: CASSHVFTAYEQYF; CDR3nt: TGCGCCAGCAGCCACGTATTTACTGCCTACGAGCAGTACTTC
abundance: .; d_gene: TRBD1; j_gene: TRBJ2-1; v_gene: TRBV19; CDR3aa: CASSRDQGATYNEQFF; CDR3nt: TGTGCCAGTAGCAGAGACCAGGGGGCCACTTACAATGAGCAGTTCTTC
abundance: few; d_gene: .; j_gene: TRBJ1-2; v_gene: TRBV19; CDR3aa: CASSMRPTANGYTF; CDR3nt: TGTGCCAGTAGTATGCGGCCCACGGCCAATGGCTACACCTTC
abundance: .; d_gene: .; j_gene: TRBJ1-2; v_gene: TRBV4-3; CDR3aa: CASSQDSEIIYGYTF; CDR3nt: TGCGCCAGCAGCCAAGATTCCGAGATTATCTATGGCTACACCTTC
abundance: .; d_gene: .; j_gene: TRBJ2-3; v_gene: TRBV5-1; CDR3aa: CASSLARVAPDTQYF; CDR3nt: TGCGCCAGCAGCTTGGCCAGGGTAGCCCCAGATACGCAGTATTTT
abundance: .; d_gene: .; j_gene: TRBJ2-3; v_gene: TRBV4-3; CDR3aa: CASSQDSVGGSGVDTQYF; CDR3nt: TGCGCCAGCAGCCAAGATTCGGTAGGGGGCTCGGGAGTGGATACGCAGTATTTT
abundance: .; d_gene: TRBD1; j_gene: TRBJ1-1; v_gene: TRBV5-6; CDR3aa: CASSRQGAYDTEAFF; CDR3nt: TGTGCCAGCAGCCGCCAGGGGGCTTATGACACTGAAGCTTTCTTT
abundance: once; d_gene: TRBD1; j_gene: TRBJ1-2; v_gene: TRBV10-1; CDR3aa: CASSELQGGGYTF; CDR3nt: TGCGCCAGCAGTGAGCTACAGGGGGGGGGCTACACCTTC
abundance: .; d_gene: TRBD1; j_gene: TRBJ1-5; v_gene: TRBV27; CDR3aa: CASSLGTGGQPQHF; CDR3nt: TGTGCCAGCAGTTTAGGGACAGGTGGTCAGCCCCAGCATTTT
abundance: .; d_gene: .; j_gene: TRBJ2-2; v_gene: TRBV9; CDR3aa: CASSSDYYANTGELFF; CDR3nt: TGTGCCAGCAGCAGCGACTACTACGCGAACACCGGGGAGCTGTTTTTT
abundance: .; d_gene: TRBD1; j_gene: TRBJ2-7; v_gene: TRBV4-1; CDR3aa: CASSQSQGALKYEQYF; CDR3nt: TGCGCCAGCAGCCAATCACAGGGGGCCTTGAAGTACGAGCAGTACTTC
abundance: .; d_gene: TRBD2; j_gene: TRBJ2-1; v_gene: TRBV7-3; CDR3aa: CASSLTAGLAGGEQFF; CDR3nt: TGTGCCAGCAGCTTAACGGCAGGACTAGCGGGAGGTGAGCAGTTCTTC
abundance: .; d_gene: TRBD2; j_gene: TRBJ2-5; v_gene: TRBV5-4; CDR3aa: CASSLPGTTKETQYF; CDR3nt: TGTGCCAGCAGCTTACCCGGGACTACGAAAGAGACCCAGTACTTC
abundance: once; d_gene: .; j_gene: TRBJ2-7; v_gene: TRBV28; CDR3aa: CASSLFGDSSYEQYF; CDR3nt: TGTGCCAGCAGTTTATTCGGGGATAGCTCCTACGAGCAGTACTTC
abundance: few; d_gene: TRBD1; j_gene: TRBJ2-1; v_gene: TRBV24-1; CDR3aa: CATSELQGAPYNEQFF; CDR3nt: TGTGCCACCAGTGAACTACAGGGGGCCCCCTACAATGAGCAGTTCTTC
abundance: .; d_gene: TRBD2; j_gene: TRBJ2-5; v_gene: TRBV5-1; CDR3aa: CASSLAGAGGETQYF; CDR3nt: TGCGCCAGCAGCTTGGCCGGGGCGGGGGGAGAGACCCAGTACTTC